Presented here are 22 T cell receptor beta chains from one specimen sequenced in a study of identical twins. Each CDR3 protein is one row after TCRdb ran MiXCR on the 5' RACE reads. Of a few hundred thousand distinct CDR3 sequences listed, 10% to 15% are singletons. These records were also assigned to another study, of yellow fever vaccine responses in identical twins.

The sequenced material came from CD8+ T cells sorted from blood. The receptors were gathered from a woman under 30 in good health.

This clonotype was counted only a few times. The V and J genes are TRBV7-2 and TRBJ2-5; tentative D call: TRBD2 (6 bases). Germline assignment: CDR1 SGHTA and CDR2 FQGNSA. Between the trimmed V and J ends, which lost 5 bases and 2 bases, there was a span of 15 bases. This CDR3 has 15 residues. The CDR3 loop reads CASSPSGGWQETQYF. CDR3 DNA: TGTGCCAGCAGCCCCAGTGGGGGGTGGCAAGAGACCCAGTACTTC.

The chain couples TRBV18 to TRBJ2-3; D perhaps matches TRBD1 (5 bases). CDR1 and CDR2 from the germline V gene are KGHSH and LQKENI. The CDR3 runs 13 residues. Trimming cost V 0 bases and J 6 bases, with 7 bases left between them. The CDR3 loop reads CASSPPDKDTQYF. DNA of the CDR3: TGTGCCAGCTCACCACCGGACAAGGATACGCAGTATTTT.

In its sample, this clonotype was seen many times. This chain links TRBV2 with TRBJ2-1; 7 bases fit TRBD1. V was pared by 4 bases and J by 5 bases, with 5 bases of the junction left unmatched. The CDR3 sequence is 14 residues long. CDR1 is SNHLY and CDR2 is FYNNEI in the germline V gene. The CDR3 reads CASSGDRFNNEQFF. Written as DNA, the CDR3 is TGTGCCAGCAGTGGGGACAGATTCAACAATGAGCAGTTCTTC.

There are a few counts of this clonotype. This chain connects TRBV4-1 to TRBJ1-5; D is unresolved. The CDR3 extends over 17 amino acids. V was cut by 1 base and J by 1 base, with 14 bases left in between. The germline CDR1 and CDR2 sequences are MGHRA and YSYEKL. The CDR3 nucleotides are TGCGCCAGCAGCCAAGTACTACCGGGCCAAAGCAATCAGCCCCAGCATTTT. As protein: CASSQVLPGQSNQPQHF.

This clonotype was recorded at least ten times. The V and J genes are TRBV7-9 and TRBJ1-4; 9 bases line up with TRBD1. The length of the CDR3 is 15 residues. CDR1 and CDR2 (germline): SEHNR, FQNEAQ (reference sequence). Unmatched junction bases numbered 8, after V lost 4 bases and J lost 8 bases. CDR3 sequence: CASSSPQGAEEKLFF. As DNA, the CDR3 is TGTGCCAGCAGCTCACCACAGGGGGCTGAGGAAAAACTGTTTTTT.

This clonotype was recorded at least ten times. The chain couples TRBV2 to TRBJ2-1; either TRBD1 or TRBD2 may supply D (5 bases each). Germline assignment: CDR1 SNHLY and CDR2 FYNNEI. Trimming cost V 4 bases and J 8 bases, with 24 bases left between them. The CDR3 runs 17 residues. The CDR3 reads CASSASTGTPTGDEQFF. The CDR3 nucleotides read TGTGCCAGCAGTGCCTCGACCGGGACGCCTACAGGCGATGAGCAGTTCTTC.

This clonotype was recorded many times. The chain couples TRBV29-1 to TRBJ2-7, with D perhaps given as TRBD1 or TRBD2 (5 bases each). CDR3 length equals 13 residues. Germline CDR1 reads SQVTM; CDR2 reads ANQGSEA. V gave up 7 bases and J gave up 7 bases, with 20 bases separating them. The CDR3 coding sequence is TGCAGCGGGTACCTGGGGACCCCGAAAGAGCAGTACTTC. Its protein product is CSGYLGTPKEQYF.

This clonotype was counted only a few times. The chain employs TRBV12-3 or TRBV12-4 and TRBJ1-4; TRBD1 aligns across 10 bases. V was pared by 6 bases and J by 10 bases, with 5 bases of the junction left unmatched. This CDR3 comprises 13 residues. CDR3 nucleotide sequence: TGTGCCAGCAGCCGACAGGGGGCTGGAAAACTGTTTTTT. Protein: CASSRQGAGKLFF.

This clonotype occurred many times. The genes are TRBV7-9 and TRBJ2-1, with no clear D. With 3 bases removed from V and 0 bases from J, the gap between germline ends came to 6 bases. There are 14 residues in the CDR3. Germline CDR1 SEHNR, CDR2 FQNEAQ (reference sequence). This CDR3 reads CASSLPGSYNEQFF. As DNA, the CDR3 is TGTGCCAGCAGCTTGCCGGGCTCCTACAATGAGCAGTTCTTC.

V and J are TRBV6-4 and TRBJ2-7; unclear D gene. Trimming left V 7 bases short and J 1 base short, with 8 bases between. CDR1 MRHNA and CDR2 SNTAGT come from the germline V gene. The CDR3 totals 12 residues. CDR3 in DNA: TGTGCCAGCACGGAAAGTTCCTACGAGCAGTACGTC. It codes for CASTESSYEQYV.

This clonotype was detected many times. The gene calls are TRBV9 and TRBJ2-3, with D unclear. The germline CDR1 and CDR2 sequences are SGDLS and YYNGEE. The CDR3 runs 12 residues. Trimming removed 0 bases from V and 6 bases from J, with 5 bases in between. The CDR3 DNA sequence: TGTGCCAGCAGCGTAGATGAGGATACGCAGTATTTT. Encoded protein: CASSVDEDTQYF.

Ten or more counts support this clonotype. CDR3 sequence: CSGNRGPKLFF. The CDR3, as DNA: TGCAGCGGAAACAGGGGCCCCAAGTTGTTCTTC. This chain uses TRBV29-1 with TRBJ2-1; TRBD1 agrees at 7 bases. Unmatched junction bases numbered 12, after V lost 7 bases and J lost 15 bases. Per germline, CDR1 SQVTM and CDR2 ANQGSEA. The CDR3 has 11 amino acids.

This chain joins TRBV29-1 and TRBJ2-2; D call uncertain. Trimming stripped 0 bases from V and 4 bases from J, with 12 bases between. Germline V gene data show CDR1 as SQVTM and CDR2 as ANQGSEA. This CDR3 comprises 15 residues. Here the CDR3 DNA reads TGCAGCGTTGAAGAGGTGGCAGGCGCCACCGGGGAGCTGTTTTTT. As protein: CSVEEVAGATGELFF.

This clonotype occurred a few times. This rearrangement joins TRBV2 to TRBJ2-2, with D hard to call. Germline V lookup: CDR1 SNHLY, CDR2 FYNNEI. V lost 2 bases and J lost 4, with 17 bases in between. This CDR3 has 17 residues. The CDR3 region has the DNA TGTGCCAGCAGTGAATTCCCACAGAGAAGTGTCACCGGGGAGCTGTTTTTT. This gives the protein CASSEFPQRSVTGELFF.

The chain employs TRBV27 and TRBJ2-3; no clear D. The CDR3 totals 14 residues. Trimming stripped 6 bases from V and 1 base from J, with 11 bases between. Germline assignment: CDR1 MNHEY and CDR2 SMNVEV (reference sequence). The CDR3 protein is CASRLPGGTDTQYF. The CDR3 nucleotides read TGTGCCAGCAGACTTCCCGGCGGCACAGATACGCAGTATTTT.

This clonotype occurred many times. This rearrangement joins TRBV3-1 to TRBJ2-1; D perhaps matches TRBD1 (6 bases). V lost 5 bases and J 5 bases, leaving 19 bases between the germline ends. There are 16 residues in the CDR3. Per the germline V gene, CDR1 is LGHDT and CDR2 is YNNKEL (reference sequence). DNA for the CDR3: TGTGCCAGCAGCAAAACTACACTGACAGGCAACAATGAGCAGTTCTTC. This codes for CASSKTTLTGNNEQFF.

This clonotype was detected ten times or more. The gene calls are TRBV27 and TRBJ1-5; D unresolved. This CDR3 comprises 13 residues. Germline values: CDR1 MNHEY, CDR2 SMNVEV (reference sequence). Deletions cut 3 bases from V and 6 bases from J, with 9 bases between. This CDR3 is CASSFGVIQPQHF. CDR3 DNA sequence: TGTGCCAGCAGTTTTGGGGTAATTCAGCCCCAGCATTTT.

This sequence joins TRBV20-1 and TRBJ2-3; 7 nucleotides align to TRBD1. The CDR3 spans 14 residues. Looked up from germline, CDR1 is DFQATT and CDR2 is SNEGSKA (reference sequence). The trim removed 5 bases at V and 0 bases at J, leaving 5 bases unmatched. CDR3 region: CSARDSSSTDTQYF. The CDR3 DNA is TGCAGTGCTCGGGACAGTTCTAGCACAGATACGCAGTATTTT.

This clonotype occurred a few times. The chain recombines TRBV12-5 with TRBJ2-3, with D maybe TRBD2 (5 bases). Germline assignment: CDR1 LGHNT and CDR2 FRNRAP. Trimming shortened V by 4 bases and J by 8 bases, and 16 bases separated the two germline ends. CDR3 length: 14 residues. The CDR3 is CASGSPVGGGTQYF. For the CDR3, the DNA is TGTGCTAGTGGTTCCCCTGTTGGAGGCGGTACGCAGTATTTT.

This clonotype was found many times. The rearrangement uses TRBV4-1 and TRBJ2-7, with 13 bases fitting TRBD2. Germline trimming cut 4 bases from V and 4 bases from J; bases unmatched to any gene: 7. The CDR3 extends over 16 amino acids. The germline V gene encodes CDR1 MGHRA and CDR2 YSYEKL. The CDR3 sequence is CASSRRTSGSMYEQYF. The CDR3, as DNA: TGCGCCAGCAGCCGGCGGACTAGCGGGAGTATGTACGAGCAGTACTTC.

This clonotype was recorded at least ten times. CDR3 loop: CASSQDGAGWAYNEQFF. The CDR3 region has the DNA TGTGCCAGCAGCCAAGATGGGGCGGGGTGGGCTTACAATGAGCAGTTCTTC. The chain carries TRBV3-1 and TRBJ2-1, with D perhaps matching TRBD2 (6 bases). Trimming stripped 0 bases from V and 4 bases from J, with 16 bases between. The CDR3 loop spans 17 amino acids. Germline loops: CDR1 LGHDT, CDR2 YNNKEL (reference sequence).

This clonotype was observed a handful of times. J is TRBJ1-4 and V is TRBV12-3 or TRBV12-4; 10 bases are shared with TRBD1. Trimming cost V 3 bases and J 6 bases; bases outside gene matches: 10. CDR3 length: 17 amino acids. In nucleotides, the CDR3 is TGTGCCAGCAGTTTTTTAGAGCGGACAGGGGGGGATGAAAAACTGTTTTTT. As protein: CASSFLERTGGDEKLFF.